This TCR beta chain was sequenced during a study of T cells in Graves' hyperthyroidism and ophthalmopathy. Germline V gives CDR1 SQVTM, CDR2 ANQGSEA. The CDR3 extends over 12 amino acids. V dropped 7 bases and J dropped 1 base, with 11 bases sitting between them. What was amplified from RNA transcripts were TCR beta CDR3 regions. Using the HTBI primer set, a first-round RT-PCR was run on the TCR CDR3. A single record per CDR3 protein comes from TCRdb applying MiXCR to the multiplex PCR reads. The sample consists of approximately 480,000 distinct CDR3 sequences, around 21% of them appearing once. In this sample, this clonotype turned up a few times.

The sequencing input was blood. The chain couples TRBV29-1 to TRBJ2-7; tentatively, D is TRBD2 (5 bases). This sequence originates from a man between 18 and 29 years old with Graves' hyperthyroidism. The CDR3 reads CSGGTGSYEQYF. As DNA, the CDR3 is TGCAGCGGGGGTACGGGGTCCTACGAGCAGTACTTC.